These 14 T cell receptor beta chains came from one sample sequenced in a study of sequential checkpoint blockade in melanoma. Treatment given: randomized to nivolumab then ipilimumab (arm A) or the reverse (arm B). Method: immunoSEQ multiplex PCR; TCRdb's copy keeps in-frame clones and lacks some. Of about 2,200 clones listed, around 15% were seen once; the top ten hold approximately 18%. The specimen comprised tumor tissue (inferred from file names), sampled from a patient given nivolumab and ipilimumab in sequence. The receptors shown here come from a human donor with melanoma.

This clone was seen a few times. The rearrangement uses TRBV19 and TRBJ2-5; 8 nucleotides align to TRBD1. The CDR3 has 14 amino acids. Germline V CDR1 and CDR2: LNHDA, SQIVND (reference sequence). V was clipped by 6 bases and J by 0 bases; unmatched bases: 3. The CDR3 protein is CASRSTGDQETQYF. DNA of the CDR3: TGTGCCAGTAGATCGACAGGGGACCAAGAGACCCAGTACTTC.

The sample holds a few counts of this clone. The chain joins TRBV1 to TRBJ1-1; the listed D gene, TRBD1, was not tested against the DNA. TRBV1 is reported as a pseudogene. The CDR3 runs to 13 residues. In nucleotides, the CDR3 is TGCACCAGCAGCCAAGAGATCGGGACAGGGTCTTTCTTT. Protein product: CTSSQEIGTGSFF.

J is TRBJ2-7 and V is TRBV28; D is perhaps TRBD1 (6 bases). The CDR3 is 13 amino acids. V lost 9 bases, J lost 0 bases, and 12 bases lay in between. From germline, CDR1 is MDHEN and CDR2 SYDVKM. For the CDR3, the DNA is TGTGCCAGTTGCGGACAGTACTCCTACGAGCAGTACGTC. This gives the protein CASCGQYSYEQYV.

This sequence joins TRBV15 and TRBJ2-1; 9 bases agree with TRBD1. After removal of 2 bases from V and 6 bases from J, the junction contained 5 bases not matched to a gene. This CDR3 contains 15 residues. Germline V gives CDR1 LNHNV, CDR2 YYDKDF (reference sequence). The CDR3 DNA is TGTGCCACCAGCAGACGGGGACAGGGAAGCAATGAGCAGTTCTTC. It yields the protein CATSRRGQGSNEQFF.

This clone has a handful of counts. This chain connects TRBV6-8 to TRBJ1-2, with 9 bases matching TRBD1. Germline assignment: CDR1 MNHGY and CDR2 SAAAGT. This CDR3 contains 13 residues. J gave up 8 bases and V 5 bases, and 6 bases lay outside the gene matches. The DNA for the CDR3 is TGTGCCAGCAGTCCTGGACAGGGGTGGGGCTACACCTTC. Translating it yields CASSPGQGWGYTF.

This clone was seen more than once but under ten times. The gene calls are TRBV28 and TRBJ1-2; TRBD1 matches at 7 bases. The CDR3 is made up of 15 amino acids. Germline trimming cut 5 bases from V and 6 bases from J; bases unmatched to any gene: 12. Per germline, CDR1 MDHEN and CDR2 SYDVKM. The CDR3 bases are TGTGCCAGCAGTGAACAACAGGGGCGGCGGGATGGCTACACCTTC. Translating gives CASSEQQGRRDGYTF.

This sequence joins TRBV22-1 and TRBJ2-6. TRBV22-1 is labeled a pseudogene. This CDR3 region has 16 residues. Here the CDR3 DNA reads TGTCCTGGGAGAGGGCGCGAACAAAGTCGGGCCAACGTCCTGACTTTC. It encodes CPGRGREQSRANVLTF.

CDR3 sequence reads: CASSLMAGSTDTQYF. The CDR3, as DNA: TGTGCCAGCAGCTTAATGGCAGGGAGCACAGATACGCAGTATTTT. The chain combines TRBV11-3 with TRBJ2-3; D may be TRBD1 (5 bases). Germline CDR1 SGHNT, CDR2 YENEEA. Trimming took off 2 bases at V and 0 bases at J, with 9 bases between the two ends. The CDR3 covers 15 residues.

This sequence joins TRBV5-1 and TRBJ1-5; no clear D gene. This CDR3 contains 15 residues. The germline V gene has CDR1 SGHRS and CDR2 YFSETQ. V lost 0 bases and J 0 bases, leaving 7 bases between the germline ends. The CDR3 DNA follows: TGCGCCAGCAGCTTGGCCGGGAATAGCAATCAGCCCCAGCATTTT. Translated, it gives CASSLAGNSNQPQHF.

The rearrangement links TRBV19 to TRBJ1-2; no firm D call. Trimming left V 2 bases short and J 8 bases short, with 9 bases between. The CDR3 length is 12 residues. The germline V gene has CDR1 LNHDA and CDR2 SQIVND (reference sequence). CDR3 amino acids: CASSIRSRGYTF. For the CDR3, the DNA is TGTGCCAGTAGTATACGCTCCCGGGGCTACACCTTC.

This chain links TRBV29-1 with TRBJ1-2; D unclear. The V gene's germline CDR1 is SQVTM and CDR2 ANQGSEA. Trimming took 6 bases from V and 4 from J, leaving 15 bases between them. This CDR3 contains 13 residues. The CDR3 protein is CSVARPGGYGYTF. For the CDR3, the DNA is TGCAGCGTGGCTCGTCCGGGCGGCTATGGCTACACCTTC.

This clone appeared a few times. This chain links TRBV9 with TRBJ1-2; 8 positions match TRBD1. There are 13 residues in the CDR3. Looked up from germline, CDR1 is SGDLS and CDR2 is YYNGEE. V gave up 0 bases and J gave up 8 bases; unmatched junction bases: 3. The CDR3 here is CASSVAGGGGYTF. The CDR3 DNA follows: TGTGCCAGCAGCGTAGCAGGGGGCGGCGGCTACACCTTC.

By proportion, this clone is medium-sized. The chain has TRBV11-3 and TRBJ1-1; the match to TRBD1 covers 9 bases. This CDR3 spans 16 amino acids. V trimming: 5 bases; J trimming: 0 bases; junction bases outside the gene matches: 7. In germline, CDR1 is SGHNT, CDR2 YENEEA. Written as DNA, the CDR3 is TGTGCCAGCAGCCGGGACAGGGACAATATGAACACTGAAGCTTTCTTT. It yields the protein CASSRDRDNMNTEAFF.

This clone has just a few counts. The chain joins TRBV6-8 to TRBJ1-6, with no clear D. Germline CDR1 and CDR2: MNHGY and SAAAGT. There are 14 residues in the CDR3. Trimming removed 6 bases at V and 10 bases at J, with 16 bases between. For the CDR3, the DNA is TGTGCCAGCAGGAGGACGGGCTTTGGGTCACCCCTCCACTTT. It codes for CASRRTGFGSPLHF.